One T cell receptor beta chain is described in this entry. Its antigen is currently not known. Base qualities are not recorded, but no much larger clone differs from it by a single base. This sample is drawn from a study of blood T cell repertoires in COVID-19 (TCRdb year 2020). In the study overall: Samples covering the acute and convalescent phases of COVID-19 were provided by collaborators in the United States, Italy and Spain. Subjects who had been exposed to COVID-19, were actively infected with it, or had recovered from it provided the deeply sampled blood TCRbeta repertoires that made up the dataset. Nearly every sample came with metadata listing a de-identified subject ID, COVID-19 status, age in years and sex. The repertoires were released in a freely available public database meant as a resource for research on the immune response to SARS-CoV-2. Where available, HLA class I and class II types were taken from metadata supplied by the sample provider and were not determined by assay-based typing. The samples were drawn from two sources: the first 160 participants of the ongoing ImmuneRACE study, and 1,000 to 1,500 subjects contributed by 6 global collaborators. The prospective study material was composed of cDNA or gDNA derived from T cells, B-cell-depleted T cells, or PBMCs.

The junction shows trimming of 6 bases on V and 7 bases on J, and the gene matches do not reach 9 bases of it. From the cysteine up to the phenylalanine, the CDR3 has a length of 14 residues. Of all the DNA, just the CDR3 is kept, 42 bases in frame from base 1. As encoded in the germline V gene (reference sequence), CDR1 is LNHDA while CDR2 is SQIVND. Each collaborating institution followed its own protocols to collect whole blood in K2EDTA tubes. For TCRbeta analysis, collaborators shipped samples as frozen whole blood, isolated PBMCs, or DNA extracted from either of those sample types. TCRbeta CDR3 regions were amplified from genomic DNA by means of the immunoSEQ Assay, a bias-controlled multiplex PCR. In the original analysis: The number of nucleated cells in each sample was estimated from the amplification of reference gene primers within the assay. To quantify the absolute abundance of each unique TCRbeta CDR3 rearrangement, sequence reads were collapsed and filtered. Productive Simpson clonality was computed per sample as the square root of Simpson's diversity index over productive rearrangements. The source is immuneACCESS, and TCRdb retained only in-frame sequences with V and J called. Part of the clones is not carried over; for the studies checked, unresolved V genes explain less than half of this, and the remainder is unexplained. From that table come the V and J calls and clone size; the DNA was used to work out D and trimming. The sample includes just over 90,000 clones, with roughly 90% observed a single time. The ten largest account for about 1.5% of the sample.

What the work shows at the level of the full study, not this receptor alone: The quantity of clinical and demographic metadata differed by source and by participant and was supplied without curation.

The sample consisted of peripheral blood. The sequence was obtained from a human donor with active COVID-19. The donor label of this sample is uncertain. The chain is made from TRBV19 and TRBJ1-2; 9 bases in the middle match TRBD1. The nucleotide sequence is given as TGTGCCAGTAGCACCGGGACAGGGCTTTCTGGCTACACCTTC. This codes for CASSTGTGLSGYTF.